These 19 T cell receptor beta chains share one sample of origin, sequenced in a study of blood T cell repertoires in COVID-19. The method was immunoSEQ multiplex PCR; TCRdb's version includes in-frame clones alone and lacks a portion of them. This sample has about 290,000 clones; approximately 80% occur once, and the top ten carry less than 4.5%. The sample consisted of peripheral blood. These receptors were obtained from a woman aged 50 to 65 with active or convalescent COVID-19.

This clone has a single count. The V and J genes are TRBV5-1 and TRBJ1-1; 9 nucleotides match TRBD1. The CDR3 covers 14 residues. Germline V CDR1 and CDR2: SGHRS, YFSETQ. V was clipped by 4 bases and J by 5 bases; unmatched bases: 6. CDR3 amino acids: CASSAGTGFTEAFF. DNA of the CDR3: TGCGCCAGCAGCGCCGGGACAGGGTTTACTGAAGCTTTCTTT.

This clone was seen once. Written as DNA, the CDR3 is TGTGCCAGCAGCTTGGGGGGGACAATTGGCAATCAGCCCCAGCATTTT. It yields the protein CASSLGGTIGNQPQHF. The chain has TRBV5-8 and TRBJ1-5; the D gene is possibly TRBD1 (6 bases). Germline assignment: CDR1 SGHTS and CDR2 YDEGEE. The V and J ends lost 0 bases and 2 bases respectively, with 12 bases between them. This CDR3 is 16 amino acids long.

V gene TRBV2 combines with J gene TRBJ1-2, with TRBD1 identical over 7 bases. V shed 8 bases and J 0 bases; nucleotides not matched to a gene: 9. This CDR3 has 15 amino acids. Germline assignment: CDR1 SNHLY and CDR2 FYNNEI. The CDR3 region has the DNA TGTGCCAGCCTTTCCCGGGACAGACCTAACTATGGCTACACCTTC. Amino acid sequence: CASLSRDRPNYGYTF.

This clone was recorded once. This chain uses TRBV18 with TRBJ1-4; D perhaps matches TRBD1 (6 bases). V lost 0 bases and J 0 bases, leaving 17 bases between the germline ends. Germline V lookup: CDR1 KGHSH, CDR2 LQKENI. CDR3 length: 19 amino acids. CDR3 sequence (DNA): TGTGCCAGCTCACCACCCATTCGCCTCGACAGGTCAACTAATGAAAAACTGTTTTTT. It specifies CASSPPIRLDRSTNEKLFF.

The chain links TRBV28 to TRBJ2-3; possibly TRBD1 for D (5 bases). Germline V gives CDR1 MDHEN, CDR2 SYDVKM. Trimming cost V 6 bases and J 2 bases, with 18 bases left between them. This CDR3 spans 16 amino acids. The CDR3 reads CASSPRTGPLTDTQYF. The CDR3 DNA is TGTGCCAGCAGCCCGCGTACAGGCCCACTCACAGATACGCAGTATTTT.

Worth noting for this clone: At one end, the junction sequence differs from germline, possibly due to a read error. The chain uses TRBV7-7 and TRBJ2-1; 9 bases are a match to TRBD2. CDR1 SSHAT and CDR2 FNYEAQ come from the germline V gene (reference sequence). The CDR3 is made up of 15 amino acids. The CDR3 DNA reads TGTGCTAGCAGCCCTAGCGGGATTTCCTACAATGAGCAGTTCTTC. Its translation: CASSPSGISYNEQFF.

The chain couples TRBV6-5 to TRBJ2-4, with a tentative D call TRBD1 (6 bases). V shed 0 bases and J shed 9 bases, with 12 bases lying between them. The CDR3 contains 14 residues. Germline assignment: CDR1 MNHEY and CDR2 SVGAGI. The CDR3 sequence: CASSYSRGQSIQYF. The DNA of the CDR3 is TGTGCCAGCAGTTACTCGAGGGGACAAAGCATTCAGTACTTC.

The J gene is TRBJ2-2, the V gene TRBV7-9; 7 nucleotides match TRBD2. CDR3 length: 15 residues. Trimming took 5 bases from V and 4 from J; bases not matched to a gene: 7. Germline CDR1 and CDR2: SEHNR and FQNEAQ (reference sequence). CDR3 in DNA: TGTGCCAGCAGCCCCCTGGGAGGGTCCACCGGGGAGCTGTTTTTT. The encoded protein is CASSPLGGSTGELFF.

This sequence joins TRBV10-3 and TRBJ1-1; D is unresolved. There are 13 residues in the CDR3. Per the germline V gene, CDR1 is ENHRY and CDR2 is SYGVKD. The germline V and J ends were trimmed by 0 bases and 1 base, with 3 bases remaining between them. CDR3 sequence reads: CAISESRNTEAFF. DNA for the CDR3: TGTGCCATCAGTGAGTCGCGGAACACTGAAGCTTTCTTT.

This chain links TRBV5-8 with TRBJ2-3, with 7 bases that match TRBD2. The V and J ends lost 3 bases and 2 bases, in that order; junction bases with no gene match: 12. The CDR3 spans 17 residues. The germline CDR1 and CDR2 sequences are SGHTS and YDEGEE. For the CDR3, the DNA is TGTGCCAGCAGCTCCCTTTGGAGCCTAGCGGACACAGATACGCAGTATTTT. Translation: CASSSLWSLADTDTQYF.

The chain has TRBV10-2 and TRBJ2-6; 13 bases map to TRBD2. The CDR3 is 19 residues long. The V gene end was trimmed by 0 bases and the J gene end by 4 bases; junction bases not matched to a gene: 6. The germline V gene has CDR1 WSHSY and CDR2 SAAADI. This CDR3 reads CASSESLGLAGAGANVLTF. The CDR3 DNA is TGCGCCAGCAGTGAGTCTTTAGGACTAGCGGGAGCCGGGGCCAACGTCCTGACTTTC.

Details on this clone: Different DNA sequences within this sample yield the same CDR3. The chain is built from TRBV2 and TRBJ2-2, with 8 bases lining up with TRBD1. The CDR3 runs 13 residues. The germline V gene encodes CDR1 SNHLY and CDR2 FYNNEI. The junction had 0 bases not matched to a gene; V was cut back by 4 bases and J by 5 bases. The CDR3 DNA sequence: TGTGCCAGCAGTGGGACAGGGACCGGGGAGCTGTTTTTT. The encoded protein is CASSGTGTGELFF.

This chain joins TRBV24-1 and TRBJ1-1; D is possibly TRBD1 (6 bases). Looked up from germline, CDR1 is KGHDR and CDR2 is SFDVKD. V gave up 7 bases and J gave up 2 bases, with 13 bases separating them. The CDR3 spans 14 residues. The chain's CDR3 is CATRGHPANTEAFF. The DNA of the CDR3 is TGTGCCACCAGGGGACACCCGGCAAACACTGAAGCTTTCTTT.

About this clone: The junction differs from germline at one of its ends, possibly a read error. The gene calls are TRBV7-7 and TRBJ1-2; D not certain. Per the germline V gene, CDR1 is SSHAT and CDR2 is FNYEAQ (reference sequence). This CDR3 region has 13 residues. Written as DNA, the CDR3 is TGTGCTAGCAGCTTAACGGGAGACTATGGCTACACCTTC. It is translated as CASSLTGDYGYTF.

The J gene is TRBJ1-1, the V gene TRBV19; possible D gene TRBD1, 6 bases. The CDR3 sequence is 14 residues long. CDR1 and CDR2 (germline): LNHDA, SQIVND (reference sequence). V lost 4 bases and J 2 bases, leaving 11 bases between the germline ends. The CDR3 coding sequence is TGTGCCAGTAGTACGGGACAACTCAACACTGAAGCTTTCTTT. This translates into CASSTGQLNTEAFF.

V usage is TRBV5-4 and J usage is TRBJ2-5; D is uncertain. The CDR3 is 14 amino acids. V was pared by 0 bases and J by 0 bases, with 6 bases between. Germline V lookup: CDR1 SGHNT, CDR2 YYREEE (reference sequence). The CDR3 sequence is CASSLAGYQETQYF. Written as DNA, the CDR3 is TGTGCCAGCAGCTTGGCCGGGTACCAAGAGACCCAGTACTTC.

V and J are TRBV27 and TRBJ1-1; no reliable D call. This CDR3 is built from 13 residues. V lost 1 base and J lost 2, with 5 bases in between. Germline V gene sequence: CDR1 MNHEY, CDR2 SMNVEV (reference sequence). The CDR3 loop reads CASSLFSNTEAFF. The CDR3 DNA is TGTGCCAGCAGTTTATTTTCTAACACTGAAGCTTTCTTT.

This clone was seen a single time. The CDR3 sequence is CASSQTGTSGYNEQFF. CDR3 in DNA: TGTGCCAGCTCACAAACCGGGACTAGCGGATACAATGAGCAGTTCTTC. The V gene is TRBV18, the J gene TRBJ2-1; 11 bases agree with TRBD2. Germline V lookup: CDR1 KGHSH, CDR2 LQKENI. The CDR3 covers 16 residues. Trimming cost V 4 bases and J 4 bases; bases outside gene matches: 6. Variable domain in full (rest from reference TRBV18 and TRBJ2-1): NAGVMQNPRHLVRRRGQEARLRCSPMKGHSHVYWYRQLPEEGLKFMVYLQKENIIDESGMPKERFSAEFPKEGPSILRIQQVVRGDSAAYFCASSQTGTSGYNEQFFGPGTRLTVL.

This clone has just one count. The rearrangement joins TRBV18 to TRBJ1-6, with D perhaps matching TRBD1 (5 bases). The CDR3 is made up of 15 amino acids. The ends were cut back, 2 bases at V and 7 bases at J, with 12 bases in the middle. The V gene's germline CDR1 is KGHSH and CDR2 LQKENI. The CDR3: CASSPNQGWNSPLHF. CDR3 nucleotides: TGTGCCAGCTCACCAAATCAGGGATGGAATTCACCCCTCCACTTT.